A single sample gave rise to the 2 T cell receptor beta chains below, sequenced in a study of radiation and T cells in renal cell carcinoma. Some clones are missing from TCRdb's copy, which holds only in-frame ones; the method was immunoSEQ multiplex PCR. The repertoire holds roughly 80,000 clones, 80% to 90% seen once, with roughly 20% in the top ten. Time point in this sample: blood 2 weeks post-SBRT. Treatment noted: 15 Gy SBRT to primary tumor, nephrectomy 4 weeks later. The sample in question was blood, obtained from a patient whose treatment included radiotherapy and nephrectomy. All receptors derive from a woman in her fifties or sixties with renal cell carcinoma.

V usage is TRBV9 and J usage is TRBJ2-2; a possible D gene is TRBD2 (5 bases). The CDR3 is 17 residues long. Trimming removed 1 base from V and 2 bases from J, with 15 bases in between. Germline V gene sequence: CDR1 SGDLS, CDR2 YYNGEE. The CDR3 DNA reads as TGTGCCAGCAGCGTAACCTTCGGGGAAGCTAACACCGGGGAGCTGTTTTTT. The encoded protein is CASSVTFGEANTGELFF.

The chain carries TRBV2 and TRBJ2-5, with D unresolved. This CDR3 spans 11 amino acids. Germline CDR1 is SNHLY and CDR2 is FYNNEI. V was trimmed by 5 bases and J by 5 bases, leaving 6 bases between them. CDR3 residues: CASSTRETQYF. Written as DNA, the CDR3 is TGTGCCAGCAGTACCCGGGAGACCCAGTACTTC.